A single sample gave rise to the 32 T cell receptor beta chains below, sequenced in a study of technical replicates of blood from several donors. Sequenced by immunoSEQ multiplex PCR; TCRdb stores in-frame clones only, minus some. The table includes about 83,000 clones, about 91% detected once. The sequenced material came from T cells isolated from PBMCs. These receptors were obtained from a human donor in good health.

The chain links TRBV5-6 to TRBJ2-1, with D possibly matching TRBD1 (6 bases). The CDR3 consists of 14 residues. From germline, CDR1 is SGHDT and CDR2 YYEEEE. V was shortened by 6 bases and J by 5 bases, with 15 bases between the two germline ends. The CDR3 DNA follows: TGTGCCAGCATGTCCGGGACAACCAACAATGAGCAGTTCTTC. Its translation: CASMSGTTNNEQFF.

The chain employs TRBV7-2 and TRBJ1-1; no firm D call. Germline CDR1 is SGHTA and CDR2 is FQGNSA. Trimming removed 3 bases from V and 7 bases from J, with 12 bases in between. The CDR3 length is 13 residues. The CDR3 here is CASSFGTGYEAFF. CDR3 in DNA: TGTGCCAGCAGCTTCGGAACGGGTTATGAAGCTTTCTTT.

The chain is built from TRBV7-9 and TRBJ1-2; 7 nucleotides match TRBD1. V gave up 1 base and J gave up 2 bases; unmatched junction bases: 7. This CDR3 is 16 amino acids long. Germline CDR1 reads SEHNR; CDR2 reads FQNEAQ (reference sequence). The chain's CDR3 is CASSLGDSRGNYGYTF. The CDR3, as DNA: TGTGCCAGCAGCTTAGGGGACAGCCGGGGGAACTATGGCTACACCTTC.

The chain is built from TRBV28 and TRBJ2-7; a weak D match, TRBD2 (6 bases). Germline loops: CDR1 MDHEN, CDR2 SYDVKM. V lost 5 bases and J 3 bases, leaving 17 bases between the germline ends. CDR3 size: 15 residues. The DNA for the CDR3 is TGTGCCAGCAGTGCAGGAGGGGCTACCTTCTACGAGCAGTACTTC. Translating gives CASSAGGATFYEQYF. Combining the CDR3 with reference TRBV28 and TRBJ2-7 gives the whole variable domain DVKVTQSSRYLVKRTGEKVFLECVQDMDHENMFWYRQDPGLGLRLIYFSYDVKMKEKGDIPEGYSVSREKKERFSLILESASTNQTSMYLCASSAGGATFYEQYFGPGTRLTVT.

This chain links TRBV6-6 with TRBJ1-5; 10 nucleotides match TRBD1. Germline CDR1 and CDR2: MNHNY and SVGAGI (reference sequence). The CDR3 has 16 residues. Trimming at V came to 6 bases and at J to 2 bases, leaving 7 bases not matched to a gene. The CDR3 DNA reads as TGTGCCAGCAGCTCAATCGGGACAGGGGGCAATCAGCCCCAGCATTTT. It translates to CASSSIGTGGNQPQHF.

V and J are TRBV5-1 and TRBJ2-1; TRBD2 is a possible D gene (5 bases). V shed 7 bases and J shed 5 bases, with 13 bases lying between them. CDR1 is SGHRS, CDR2 YFSETQ, per germline. This CDR3 region has 13 residues. CDR3 coding DNA: TGCGCCAGCGACACAGAGGGAAACAATGAGCAGTTCTTC. Protein product: CASDTEGNNEQFF.

The chain combines TRBV15 with TRBJ1-1; D gene uncertain. The ends were cut back, 5 bases at V and 0 bases at J, with 7 bases in the middle. The germline V gene encodes CDR1 LNHNV and CDR2 YYDKDF (reference sequence). CDR3 size: 13 residues. The CDR3 DNA sequence: TGTGCCACCAGCGAGGGCCTGAACACTGAAGCTTTCTTT. This encodes CATSEGLNTEAFF.

This chain connects TRBV6-6 to TRBJ2-2; 9 bases match TRBD2. Looked up from germline, CDR1 is MNHNY and CDR2 is SVGAGI (reference sequence). There are 15 residues in the CDR3. J was trimmed by 5 bases and V by 5 bases; bases with no gene match: 6. The CDR3 DNA sequence: TGTGCCAGCAGTAGTAGCGGGGGTGTTACCGGGGAGCTGTTTTTT. This codes for CASSSSGGVTGELFF.

The rearrangement links TRBV19 to TRBJ2-7; a possible D gene is TRBD1 (5 bases). The length of the CDR3 is 13 residues. Germline CDR1 LNHDA, CDR2 SQIVND (reference sequence). V was pared by 4 bases and J by 4 bases, with 11 bases between. The CDR3 DNA is TGTGCCAGTAGTAGCAGGGTGTGGTACGAGCAGTACTTC. Amino acids: CASSSRVWYEQYF.

The chain is built from TRBV6-5 and TRBJ1-5, with 8 bases fitting TRBD1. Germline V lookup: CDR1 MNHEY, CDR2 SVGAGI. This CDR3 is 15 amino acids long. Trimming at V came to 6 bases and at J to 2 bases, leaving 6 bases not matched to a gene. The CDR3 coding sequence is TGTGCCAGCAGCCACACGACAGGGGGCAATCAGCCCCAGCATTTT. This gives the protein CASSHTTGGNQPQHF.

The V and J genes are TRBV14 and TRBJ1-1; 8 bases map to TRBD1. Germline V gives CDR1 SGHDN, CDR2 FVKESK. After removal of 4 bases from V and 1 base from J, the junction contained 8 bases not matched to a gene. This CDR3 contains 16 residues. The CDR3 reads CASSPPQGASNTEAFF. In nucleotides, the CDR3 is TGTGCCAGCAGCCCCCCCCAGGGGGCCTCGAACACTGAAGCTTTCTTT.

The gene calls are TRBV27 and TRBJ1-5; TRBD1 is a possible D gene (6 bases). The length of the CDR3 is 12 residues. Trimming stripped 5 bases from V and 6 bases from J, with 8 bases between. The germline V gene encodes CDR1 MNHEY and CDR2 SMNVEV (reference sequence). Written as DNA, the CDR3 is TGTGCCAGCAGTAAGGGGGTTCAGCCCCAGCATTTT. Amino acids: CASSKGVQPQHF.

The CDR3 protein is CASSPTGRGETQYF. CDR3 DNA: TGCGCCAGCAGCCCGACAGGGCGTGGGGAGACCCAGTACTTC. The chain recombines TRBV5-1 with TRBJ2-5; TRBD1 aligns across 7 bases. Germline V CDR1 and CDR2: SGHRS, YFSETQ. J lost 5 bases, V lost 4 bases, and 8 bases had no gene match. The CDR3 has 14 amino acids.

This clone was detected once. The J gene is TRBJ2-5, the V gene TRBV5-5, with TRBD2 identical over 8 bases. CDR3 length equals 14 residues. Looked up from germline, CDR1 is SGHKS and CDR2 is YYEKEE (reference sequence). Trimming cost V 1 base and J 3 bases; bases outside gene matches: 2. For the CDR3, the DNA is TGTGCCAGCAGCTTGACCGGGAGGGAAGAGACCCAGTACTTC. Translated, it gives CASSLTGREETQYF.

This chain connects TRBV2 to TRBJ1-2; D is uncertain. CDR1 and CDR2 from the germline V gene are SNHLY and FYNNEI. V lost 3 bases and J 5 bases, leaving 10 bases between the germline ends. The CDR3 is 13 amino acids. The DNA for the CDR3 is TGTGCCAGCAGTGACGTGGCGGGTTATGGCTACACCTTC. This translates into CASSDVAGYGYTF.

V and J are TRBV11-2 and TRBJ2-7, with 7 bases that match TRBD2. CDR1 is SGHAT and CDR2 is FQNNGV in the germline V gene. V shed 3 bases, J shed 3 bases, and the junction held 5 bases outside the gene matches. The CDR3 is 14 amino acids. This chain's CDR3 is CASSFGREGYEQYF. CDR3 coding DNA: TGTGCCAGCAGCTTTGGAAGGGAGGGCTACGAGCAGTACTTC.

The chain recombines TRBV18 with TRBJ2-3; 9 bases agree with TRBD2. The V and J ends lost 3 bases and 2 bases, in that order; junction bases with no gene match: 6. CDR1 is KGHSH and CDR2 is LQKENI in the germline V gene. The CDR3 is 16 residues long. The CDR3 DNA reads as TGTGCCAGCTCACCGGAGCGGGGGGTGGCCACAGATACGCAGTATTTT. As protein: CASSPERGVATDTQYF.

The V gene is TRBV19, the J gene TRBJ2-2; no firm D call. Germline assignment: CDR1 LNHDA and CDR2 SQIVND (reference sequence). The CDR3 spans 14 residues. The V end lost 6 bases, the J end lost 0 bases, and 8 bases lay between the germline ends. This CDR3 reads CASRAPPNTGELFF. In DNA, the CDR3 is TGTGCCAGTAGGGCCCCACCGAACACCGGGGAGCTGTTTTTT.

The chain has TRBV7-2 and TRBJ2-7, with 7 positions matching TRBD2. This CDR3 has 15 residues. Germline V gene data show CDR1 as SGHTA and CDR2 as FQGNSA. With V trimmed by 0 bases and J by 3 bases, 5 bases remained unmatched. For the CDR3, the DNA is TGTGCCAGCAGCTTAGCGGGCGGGAGCAGCTACGAGCAGTACTTC. Protein sequence: CASSLAGGSSYEQYF. The full variable domain, rest sourced from reference TRBV7-2 and TRBJ2-7, is GAGVSQSPSNKVTEKGKDVELRCDPISGHTALYWYRQSLGQGLEFLIYFQGNSAPDKSGLPSDRFSAERTGGSVSTLTIQRTQQEDSAVYLCASSLAGGSSYEQYFGPGTRLTVT.

The chain employs TRBV30 and TRBJ1-1, with 7 bases that match TRBD1. The CDR3 has 18 amino acids. Germline V gives CDR1 GTSNPN, CDR2 SVGIG (reference sequence). Trimming took 2 bases from V and 0 from J; bases not matched to a gene: 15. CDR3 sequence: CAWSRSGRGSYMNTEAFF. The DNA for the CDR3 is TGTGCCTGGAGTAGATCAGGCAGGGGGTCCTACATGAACACTGAAGCTTTCTTT.

This chain connects TRBV5-6 to TRBJ2-7; 7 positions agree with TRBD1. This CDR3 region has 14 residues. After removal of 4 bases from V and 5 bases from J, the junction contained 9 bases not matched to a gene. Germline CDR1 reads SGHDT; CDR2 reads YYEEEE. For the CDR3, the DNA is TGTGCCAGCAGCCGAGTAAGACAGGGAAACGAGCAGTACTTC. Amino acids: CASSRVRQGNEQYF.

The gene calls are TRBV15 and TRBJ1-5; 8 nucleotides agree with TRBD1. V dropped 0 bases and J dropped 6; count of bases not matched to a gene: 7. The CDR3 runs 16 residues. The germline CDR1 and CDR2 sequences are LNHNV and YYDKDF (reference sequence). The CDR3 sequence: CATSRDRQGTGQPQHF. CDR3 nucleotides: TGTGCCACCAGCAGAGATCGACAGGGGACGGGTCAGCCCCAGCATTTT.

This clone was detected once. The J gene is TRBJ2-7, the V gene TRBV2, with 9 bases aligning to TRBD2. This CDR3 is built from 15 residues. In germline, CDR1 is SNHLY, CDR2 FYNNEI. V gave up 6 bases and J gave up 4 bases; unmatched junction bases: 10. The CDR3 sequence: CASRRDPGLAYEQYF. CDR3 sequence (DNA): TGTGCCAGCAGACGGGATCCGGGACTAGCTTACGAGCAGTACTTC. Drawing the rest from reference TRBV2 and TRBJ2-7, the complete variable domain is EPEVTQTPSHQVTQMGQEVILRCVPISNHLYFYWYRQILGQKVEFLVSFYNNEISEKSEIFDDQFSVERPDGSNFTLKIRSTKLEDSAMYFCASRRDPGLAYEQYFGPGTRLTVT.

DNA of the CDR3: TGCAGCGTTGAAGAGGGAGGGGGGGGTACTGAAGCTTTCTTT. It translates to CSVEEGGGGTEAFF. This sequence joins TRBV29-1 and TRBJ1-1, with D possibly being TRBD1 (6 bases). V was trimmed by 0 bases and J by 5 bases, leaving 13 bases between them. Per the germline V gene, CDR1 is SQVTM and CDR2 is ANQGSEA. The CDR3 length is 14 residues.

The chain uses TRBV7-3 and TRBJ1-1, with 10 bases identical to TRBD1. Trimming cost V 6 bases and J 0 bases; bases outside gene matches: 19. Germline-derived CDR1 and CDR2 are SGHTA and FQGTGA. The CDR3 is 20 amino acids. CDR3 in DNA: TGTGCCAGCAGTTTTACTTTACGACAGGGGGCAAAGATTTTGAACACTGAAGCTTTCTTT. This gives the protein CASSFTLRQGAKILNTEAFF.

The chain uses TRBV5-1 and TRBJ2-5; possible D gene TRBD2, 6 bases. The V gene lost 0 bases and the J gene lost 3 bases, with 9 bases spanning the gap. Germline V gives CDR1 SGHRS, CDR2 YFSETQ. This CDR3 has 14 residues. CDR3 nucleotide sequence: TGCGCCAGCAGCTTGGGGGGGGTAGAAGAGACCCAGTACTTC. Translation: CASSLGGVEETQYF.

The chain links TRBV29-1 to TRBJ2-2; 8 positions match TRBD1. The CDR3 sequence is 12 residues long. Germline trimming cut 7 bases from V and 6 bases from J; bases unmatched to any gene: 4. The germline V gene has CDR1 SQVTM and CDR2 ANQGSEA. In DNA form, the CDR3 reads TGCAGCGCCAGACAGGGGCCCGGGGAGCTGTTTTTT. Translation: CSARQGPGELFF.

This rearrangement joins TRBV11-3 to TRBJ2-7; D gene unclear. The CDR3 runs 14 residues. V lost 3 bases to trimming and J lost 5 bases, with 14 bases between them. From germline, CDR1 is SGHNT and CDR2 YENEEA. The CDR3 spells CASSLRRERHEQYF. CDR3 coding DNA: TGTGCCAGCAGCTTGAGGCGAGAGAGGCACGAGCAGTACTTC.

This chain uses TRBV15 with TRBJ1-6, with D possibly TRBD1 on 6 matching bases. Trimming removed 0 bases at V and 7 bases at J, with 13 bases between. CDR3 size: 16 residues. Germline-derived CDR1 and CDR2 are LNHNV and YYDKDF (reference sequence). In nucleotides, the CDR3 is TGTGCCACCAGCAGAGATATGGACAGAAGAAATTCACCCCTCCACTTT. This encodes CATSRDMDRRNSPLHF.

This chain uses TRBV20-1 with TRBJ2-5, with TRBD2 matching 7 bases. The V gene's germline CDR1 is DFQATT and CDR2 SNEGSKA (reference sequence). The CDR3 consists of 11 residues. CDR3 residues: CKLAEQETQYF. CDR3 nucleotide sequence: TGCAAGCTAGCGGAACAAGAGACCCAGTACTTC.

The chain joins TRBV18 to TRBJ1-5; TRBD1 is a possible D gene (6 bases). The CDR3 runs 14 residues. Trimming took 4 bases from V and 0 from J, leaving 7 bases between them. CDR1 KGHSH and CDR2 LQKENI come from the germline V gene. The CDR3 DNA is TGTGCCAGCTCACGGGACATTAGCAATCAGCCCCAGCATTTT. This encodes CASSRDISNQPQHF. Based on the CDR3 plus reference TRBV18 and TRBJ1-5, the full variable domain is NAGVMQNPRHLVRRRGQEARLRCSPMKGHSHVYWYRQLPEEGLKFMVYLQKENIIDESGMPKERFSAEFPKEGPSILRIQQVVRGDSAAYFCASSRDISNQPQHFGDGTRLSIL.

The chain links TRBV5-6 to TRBJ2-2, with TRBD2 matching 7 bases. Germline CDR1 SGHDT, CDR2 YYEEEE. The CDR3 covers 15 residues. Trimming at V came to 2 bases and at J to 6 bases, leaving 7 bases not matched to a gene. CDR3 sequence reads: CASSFTSVLPGELFF. The DNA for the CDR3 is TGTGCCAGCAGCTTTACTAGCGTTCTTCCCGGGGAGCTGTTTTTT.